Given below is one TCR beta chain in context. It lacks a known antigen. No much larger clone is present one base from it, and per-base qualities are unavailable. Including cysteine and phenylalanine, the CDR3 has 15 amino acids. The sequence is cut down to CDR3 DNA, 45 bases in frame from base 1. Per the germline V gene (reference sequence), GTSNPN is the CDR1 and SVGIG is the CDR2. V is shortened by 0 bases, J by 1 base, and the region joining them spans 12 bases. This entry comes from a study of shared clonotypes between healthy human individuals (dated by TCRdb to the early 2020s). For the wider study: Three men and a couple of women, aged 18 to 49 years, made up the cohort. To increase sequencing depth and limit assay-specific biases, TCR repertoire library preparation and sequencing were carried out by different laboratories using diverse techniques. To estimate repertoire size and how much clonotypes are shared between individuals, the study performed deep sequencing of blood TCR repertoires from roughly five healthy adults. For each donor, three plates each were used for CD4 naive and CD4 memory, two plates were used for CD8 naive, and one plate was used for CD8 memory. Per donor, leukapheresis produced somewhere between about 0.94 and 8.9 billion PBMCs. The research as a whole found: About 5% of naive CD4, around 4% of naive CD8, about 2.5% of memory CD4, and less than 0.45% of memory CD8 clonotypes were shared across four donors. Incomplete sequencing was indicated by rarefaction of sorted-subset datasets, despite the large sequencing depth. Only blood was sampled, and tissue TCR repertoires likely differ from those in blood. Because the study included a small number of donors, the genetic and exposure-history diversity represented was limited. Larger estimated clonotype richness was generally found for naive subsets than for memory subsets. Compared with non-shared clonotypes, clonotypes shared by all four sorted-subset donors had higher generation probabilities. Pairwise subsampling led to the expectation that sequencing depth would affect the degree of clonotype sharing among donors.

The donors were healthy, HIV-negative adults who had no recently reported acute infections or vaccinations. All donors were Caucasian adults living in Nashville, Tennessee, USA. Magnetic negative selection was used to enrich CD4+ T cells, after which naive cells were positively selected on CD45RA and the negative fraction became the memory subset. Blood was collected by leukapheresis, and PBMCs were isolated by Ficoll-Histopaque density gradient centrifugation and then cryopreserved in liquid nitrogen vapor phase. Purity and quantity of every magnetically sorted T cell population were checked by analytical flow cytometry. From each sorted fraction, genomic DNA was isolated and quantified by UV absorbance on a Nanodrop 2000c. Using the deep immunoSEQ assay, TCR CDR3 regions were amplified from genomic DNA by multiplex PCR. Genomic DNA extracted from each cell subset was distributed evenly over all wells of several immunoSEQ 96-well plates, and each plate served as one replicate. For sorted subsets, roughly 200 ng of genomic DNA, equivalent to 25,000 to 35,000 T cell genomes, went into each replicate PCR. The purified libraries were quantified using a Qubit 3.0 fluorometer, sized with a Bioanalyzer 2100, and then quantified again using the KAPA Library Quantification kit. Every immunoSEQ 96-well plate was sequenced on a separate single-read 150-cycle Illumina NextSeq 550 flow cell. The published analysis was carried out like this. Because the immunoSEQ output included only junctional sequences and no quality scores, the filtering could not be the same as the filtering used for full-length reads. Sequences were annotated with PyIR, a Python wrapper for IgBLAST v1.9, and V/J genes and CDR3 were assigned using IMGT germline references. Reads were removed for weak V/J assignments (E-value above 1e-6), missing CDR3, stop codons, out-of-frame junctions, or ambiguous translated residues. V3J clonotypes were defined as sequences sharing an identical inferred V gene, J gene, and CDR3 amino acid sequence. Percentage overlap between repertoires was computed as shared unique clonotypes divided by the size of the smaller repertoire. Three approaches were used to assess repertoire richness: RTK rarefaction, the Chao1 estimator, and Recon v2.1 estimates of unobserved clonotypes. OLGA was used to compute generation probabilities for all TCRbeta clonotypes that the gDNA method yielded from several donors. Imported from immuneACCESS, the table was reduced by TCRdb to in-frame sequences with V and J called. These copies leave out some clones; in studies compared against another copy, an unresolved V gene accounts for under half, and the cause of the remainder is not known. V and J calls and clone size are as listed in that table; D and trimming were resolved from the DNA. The sample yields under 2,500,000 clones; under 97% were counted once. Together, the top ten hold approximately 0.13% of the sample.

Recombination connected TRBV30 to TRBJ1-1; too little of a D gene remains to name it. This TCR derives from a young man in good health. The sequencing input was naive CD4+ T cells sorted from blood. According to the study, the label for this sample's cell subset or site signals: CD45RA+ positively selected. The CDR3 is CAWSVPERRNTEAFF. Read as DNA, the sequence is TGTGCCTGGAGTGTGCCCGAGCGACGGAACACTGAAGCTTTCTTT.